This T cell receptor (beta chain) is from a study of Ad26.COV2.S vaccination and SARS-CoV-2 variants. V dropped 4 bases and J dropped 0; count of bases not matched to a gene: 4. The CDR3 is made up of 16 amino acids. Germline V gene data show CDR1 as SGHRS and CDR2 as YFSETQ. The treatment here: over 15 received Ad26.COV2.S at low or high dose, single or two shots; 5 received placebo; per-sample allocation not given. The study sampled participants on day 63 after the first vaccine or placebo injection. The repertoire was sequenced with immunoSEQ multiplex PCR; TCRdb's copy has only in-frame clones and lacks some. The table shows fewer than 900,000 clones, with about 90% occurring only once.

The chain employs TRBV5-1 and TRBJ2-1, with 10 bases matching TRBD2. Sequencing used peripheral blood, obtained in a trial of Ad26.COV2.S vaccine versus placebo. The clonotype was recovered from a person aged 18-65 years who received the Ad26.COV2.S COVID-19 vaccine or a placebo. CDR3 in DNA: TGCGCCAGCAGCACCTCTAGCGGGGGCTCCTACAATGAGCAGTTCTTC. This gives the protein CASSTSSGGSYNEQFF.